These 31 T cell receptor beta chains originate from one sample sequenced in a study of OX40 agonist ivuxolimab in advanced cancers. The repertoire was sequenced with immunoSEQ multiplex PCR; TCRdb's copy has only in-frame clones and lacks some. The data contain fewer than 20,000 clones, less than 80% of them seen just once; the ten biggest clones take up approximately 24%. The input for sequencing was CD4+ or CD8+ T cells sorted from blood, taken in a trial of the OX40 agonist ivuxolimab. Receptor source: an adult with an advanced solid tumor such as melanoma, head and neck, liver or kidney cancer.

This chain joins TRBV7-6 and TRBJ2-1; TRBD1 might be the D (6 bases). Trimming took off 2 bases at V and 5 bases at J, with 19 bases between the two ends. Germline V gene lookup returns CDR1 SGHVS and CDR2 FNYEAQ. CDR3 length equals 17 residues. The CDR3 sequence: CASSLRSGVPENNEQFF. In DNA, the CDR3 is TGTGCCAGCAGCTTAAGATCAGGGGTACCAGAAAACAATGAGCAGTTCTTC. The entire variable domain, with the rest obtained from reference TRBV7-6 and TRBJ2-1, is as follows: GAGVSQSPRYKVTKRGQDVALRCDPISGHVSLYWYRQALGQGPEFLTYFNYEAQQDKSGLPNDRFSAERPEGSISTLTIQRTEQRDSAMYRCASSLRSGVPENNEQFFGPGTRLTVL.

This clone was counted a few times. This CDR3 is CASSLGTDNQPQHF. For the CDR3, the DNA is TGTGCCAGCAGCTTGGGGACAGACAATCAGCCCCAGCATTTT. This chain joins TRBV5-6 and TRBJ1-5; a weak D match, TRBD1 (6 bases). The germline V gene encodes CDR1 SGHDT and CDR2 YYEEEE. This CDR3 is 14 amino acids long. V was clipped by 0 bases and J by 3 bases, with 7 bases between them.

In this sample, this clone turned up once. CDR3 coding DNA: TGTGCCAGTAGTTCCCATCCCGACAGAGCGAACACTGAAGCTTTCTTT. Translation gives CASSSHPDRANTEAFF. The rearrangement links TRBV19 to TRBJ1-1; D perhaps matches TRBD1 (5 bases). Germline CDR1 and CDR2: LNHDA and SQIVND (reference sequence). V dropped 5 bases and J dropped 1 base, with 17 bases sitting between them. This CDR3 has 16 residues.

The chain combines TRBV9 with TRBJ2-3; 10 nucleotides agree with TRBD2. In germline, CDR1 is SGDLS, CDR2 YYNGEE. This CDR3 has 15 residues. Trimming at V came to 4 bases and at J to 2 bases, leaving 4 bases not matched to a gene. Here the CDR3 reads CASSRTSGDTDTQYF. The CDR3 DNA reads TGTGCCAGCAGCCGTACTAGCGGGGACACAGATACGCAGTATTTT.

This chain uses TRBV11-2 with TRBJ2-2; 8 nucleotides line up with TRBD1. The CDR3 covers 15 residues. The germline gives CDR1 SGHAT, CDR2 FQNNGV. Losses at the gene ends were 4 bases for V and 4 bases for J; bases not matched to a gene: 5. Here the CDR3 DNA reads TGTGCCAGCAGCTCGATGACAGGGGTCACCGGGGAGCTGTTTTTT. Translated, it gives CASSSMTGVTGELFF.

The table lists this clone with a few counts. The gene calls are TRBV6-1 and TRBJ2-7, with 8 positions matching TRBD1. The junction had 1 base not matched to a gene; V was cut back by 1 base and J by 2 bases. Germline V gene data show CDR1 as MNHNS and CDR2 as SASEGT. This CDR3 contains 14 residues. As DNA, the CDR3 is TGTGCCAGCAGTGAAGAGGACAGGGCCTACGAGCAGTACTTC. Its protein product is CASSEEDRAYEQYF.

The V gene is TRBV18, the J gene TRBJ2-1, with D perhaps TRBD2 (5 bases). This CDR3 has 13 amino acids. Looked up from germline, CDR1 is KGHSH and CDR2 is LQKENI. V lost 2 bases and J lost 5, with 7 bases in between. The CDR3 nucleotides are TGTGCCAGCTCACCAGGAGGAAACAATGAGCAGTTCTTC. Amino acid sequence: CASSPGGNNEQFF.

This clone was detected only once. The gene calls are TRBV6-6 and TRBJ2-1; weak D call: TRBD2 (5 bases). Germline lookup yields CDR1 MNHNY and CDR2 SVGAGI (reference sequence). CDR3 length: 15 amino acids. The V end lost 9 bases, the J end lost 6 bases, and 21 bases lay between the germline ends. CDR3 sequence reads: CASVLDSSGFNEQFF. The CDR3, as DNA: TGTGCCAGTGTACTGGACTCTTCGGGCTTCAATGAGCAGTTCTTC.

The chain is built from TRBV27 and TRBJ2-7; 7 bases are shared with TRBD1. V lost 8 bases and J lost 3; bases outside the gene matches: 7. Germline V gene data show CDR1 as MNHEY and CDR2 as SMNVEV (reference sequence). The CDR3 covers 13 residues. CDR3 protein: CASVPAGGYEQYF. CDR3 DNA: TGTGCCAGCGTCCCGGCAGGGGGCTACGAGCAGTACTTC.

The CDR3 DNA reads as TGTGCCAGTAGTAACTTGGGACAGACTAATGAAAAACTGTTTTTT. As protein: CASSNLGQTNEKLFF. The V call is TRBV19, the J call TRBJ1-4, with TRBD1 matching 7 bases. The J segment lost 2 bases and the V segment lost 4 bases, leaving 4 bases of the junction unmatched. Germline assignment: CDR1 LNHDA and CDR2 SQIVND (reference sequence). The length of the CDR3 is 15 residues. Drawing the rest from reference TRBV19 and TRBJ1-4, the complete variable domain is DGGITQSPKYLFRKEGQNVTLSCEQNLNHDAMYWYRQDPGQGLRLIYYSQIVNDFQKGDIAEGYSVSREKKESFPLTVTSAQKNPTAFYLCASSNLGQTNEKLFFGSGTQLSVL.

This chain links TRBV6-5 with TRBJ2-1; TRBD2 matches at 7 bases. The CDR3 has 14 amino acids. Germline-derived CDR1 and CDR2 are MNHEY and SVGAGI. The trim removed 1 base at V and 6 bases at J, leaving 3 bases unmatched. CDR3 DNA: TGTGCCAGCAGTTACTTCGGGGGGAGCAATGAGCAGTTCTTC. As protein: CASSYFGGSNEQFF.

This clone was counted a single time. V and J are TRBV28 and TRBJ1-6; 7 bases are a match to TRBD1. CDR3 length: 14 residues. The V segment lost 6 bases and the J segment 2 bases; nucleotides outside the gene matches: 1. CDR1 is MDHEN, CDR2 SYDVKM, per germline. CDR3 DNA: TGTGCCAGCAGAGGGACAGCCTATAATTCACCCCTCCACTTT. This gives the protein CASRGTAYNSPLHF. Full variable domain (remainder filled in from reference TRBV28 and TRBJ1-6): DVKVTQSSRYLVKRTGEKVFLECVQDMDHENMFWYRQDPGLGLRLIYFSYDVKMKEKGDIPEGYSVSREKKERFSLILESASTNQTSMYLCASRGTAYNSPLHFGNGTRLTVT.

V is TRBV10-3 and J is TRBJ1-1, with a tentative D call TRBD1 (6 bases). V was cut by 7 bases and J by 3 bases, with 12 bases left in between. The CDR3 extends over 13 amino acids. The germline CDR1 and CDR2 sequences are ENHRY and SYGVKD. The CDR3 DNA follows: TGTGCCATCAAAGGGGACACGGACACTGAAGCTTTCTTT. Translating gives CAIKGDTDTEAFF.

The gene calls are TRBV9 and TRBJ1-2; D is possibly TRBD1 (5 bases). The ends were cut back, 4 bases at V and 7 bases at J, with 23 bases in the middle. Per the germline V gene, CDR1 is SGDLS and CDR2 is YYNGEE. The CDR3 has 16 residues. CDR3 sequence (DNA): TGTGCCAGCAGCCTCGGGACGGCCGGGGGAAGGGCTGGCTACACCTTC. Translated: CASSLGTAGGRAGYTF. The variable domain in full, with the rest retrieved from reference TRBV9 and TRBJ1-2, is DSGVTQTPKHLITATGQRVTLRCSPRSGDLSVYWYQQSLDQGLQFLIQYYNGEERAKGNILERFSAQQFPDLHSELNLSSLELGDSALYFCASSLGTAGGRAGYTFGSGTRLTVV.

The chain has TRBV2 and TRBJ2-7; 8 positions match TRBD1. CDR3 size: 12 residues. Unmatched junction bases numbered 3, after V lost 4 bases and J lost 7 bases. The V gene's germline CDR1 is SNHLY and CDR2 FYNNEI. CDR3 sequence: CASSGTGKEQYF. Written as DNA, the CDR3 is TGTGCCAGCAGTGGGACAGGGAAAGAGCAGTACTTC.

This chain uses TRBV11-2 with TRBJ2-3; D may be TRBD1 (5 bases). Per germline, CDR1 SGHAT and CDR2 FQNNGV. V gave up 2 bases and J gave up 3 bases, with 6 bases separating them. The CDR3 has 13 residues. CDR3: CASSLPGTDTQYF. CDR3 sequence (DNA): TGTGCCAGCAGCTTACCAGGGACAGATACGCAGTATTTT. Together with reference TRBV11-2 and TRBJ2-3, the CDR3 gives the full variable domain: EAGVAQSPRYKIIEKRQSVAFWCNPISGHATLYWYQQILGQGPKLLIQFQNNGVVDDSQLPKDRFSAERLKGVDSTLKIQPAKLEDSAVYLCASSLPGTDTQYFGPGTRLTVL.

The chain carries TRBV12-2 and TRBJ1-4. TRBV12-2 is given as a pseudogene. CDR3 length: 15 amino acids. The CDR3 DNA follows: TGTGCAAGTCGCTTAGAGGCGGGGGCCGATGAAAAACTGTTTTTT. Translation gives CASRLEAGADEKLFF.

CDR3 nucleotide sequence: TGCGCCAGCAGTCAAATACCTTATCGGCCCTGGGCCAAAAACATTCAGTACTTC. Protein product: CASSQIPYRPWAKNIQYF. V usage is TRBV23-1 and J usage is TRBJ2-4; D gene ambiguous. TRBV23-1 counts as an open reading frame of uncertain function. The V end lost 2 bases, the J end lost 1 base, and 18 bases lay between the germline ends. The CDR3 runs 18 residues.

The chain links TRBV7-6 to TRBJ2-2; 10 bases map to TRBD2. CDR3 length equals 20 residues. Per the germline V gene, CDR1 is SGHVS and CDR2 is FNYEAQ. Trimming at V came to 1 base and at J to 1 base, leaving 12 bases not matched to a gene. The CDR3 loop reads CASSLGGTSAGSGNTGELFF. For the CDR3, the DNA is TGTGCCAGCAGCTTAGGAGGGACTAGCGCGGGCTCGGGGAACACCGGGGAGCTGTTTTTT.

The chain joins TRBV10-2 to TRBJ1-5, with D perhaps TRBD1 (5 bases). This CDR3 is built from 15 residues. Germline V gene data show CDR1 as WSHSY and CDR2 as SAAADI. The V and J ends lost 0 bases and 5 bases respectively, with 11 bases between them. This chain's CDR3 is CASSESGGDYQPQHF. The CDR3 nucleotides are TGCGCCAGCAGTGAGTCGGGGGGGGATTATCAGCCCCAGCATTTT.

The chain carries TRBV7-6 and TRBJ2-7; tentatively, D is TRBD1 or TRBD2 (5 bases each). This CDR3 has 15 residues. CDR1 and CDR2 from the germline V gene are SGHVS and FNYEAQ. V was trimmed by 4 bases and J by 0 bases, leaving 13 bases between them. CDR3 in DNA: TGTGCCAGCAGCTACGGGACCGGTAGCTCCTACGAGCAGTACTTC. It encodes CASSYGTGSSYEQYF. Variable domain in full (rest from reference TRBV7-6 and TRBJ2-7): GAGVSQSPRYKVTKRGQDVALRCDPISGHVSLYWYRQALGQGPEFLTYFNYEAQQDKSGLPNDRFSAERPEGSISTLTIQRTEQRDSAMYRCASSYGTGSSYEQYFGPGTRLTVT.

This sequence joins TRBV7-9 and TRBJ1-2; D is perhaps TRBD1 (5 bases). V lost 8 bases, J lost 3 bases, and 16 bases lay in between. The germline CDR1 and CDR2 sequences are SEHNR and FQNEAQ (reference sequence). The CDR3 is 14 amino acids. CDR3 in DNA: TGTGCCAGCCAGGATGACGGGGGTTACTATGGCTACACCTTC. Translated, it gives CASQDDGGYYGYTF.

The rearrangement links TRBV7-8 to TRBJ2-1; 8 positions agree with TRBD1. This CDR3 has 14 residues. V shed 5 bases and J 7 bases; nucleotides not matched to a gene: 7. The germline V gene has CDR1 SGHVS and CDR2 FQNEAQ. The CDR3 region is CASSGRQGTNEQFF. The CDR3 DNA reads as TGTGCCAGCAGCGGGAGACAGGGGACGAATGAGCAGTTCTTC.

This clone was counted a few times. The V call is TRBV27, the J call TRBJ2-7; D gene unclear. This CDR3 has 15 amino acids. CDR1 is MNHEY, CDR2 SMNVEV, per germline (reference sequence). V was cut by 5 bases and J by 1 base, with 15 bases left in between. The CDR3 loop is CASSPTADQSYEQYF. The CDR3 DNA is TGTGCCAGCAGTCCGACCGCTGACCAATCCTACGAGCAGTACTTC.

The chain links TRBV27 to TRBJ2-5; 9 bases agree with TRBD1. The J call may be wrong; the DNA end is better matched by TRBJ2-7. The germline V gene has CDR1 MNHEY and CDR2 SMNVEV (reference sequence). The CDR3 has 19 residues. In nucleotides, the CDR3 is TGTGCCAGCAGTACAACAGGGGGCGGGATCTACGATGGGATCTACGAGCAGTACTTC. Residues: CASSTTGGGIYDGIYEQYF.

The chain combines TRBV7-8 with TRBJ2-2, with 12 bases lining up with TRBD2. This CDR3 is built from 15 residues. The V and J ends lost 5 bases and 5 bases, in that order; junction bases with no gene match: 3. Germline V gene data show CDR1 as SGHVS and CDR2 as FQNEAQ. The CDR3 DNA sequence: TGTGCCAGCAGCCTCCTAGCGGGAGGGACCGGGGAGCTGTTTTTT. Amino acids: CASSLLAGGTGELFF.

With regard to this clone: One end of the junction does not line up with germline, which may come from a read error. In DNA, the CDR3 is TGTGCTAGCAGCTTGAGCGGATCAGATACGCAGTATTTT. Translating it yields CASSLSGSDTQYF. The J gene is TRBJ2-3, the V gene TRBV7-7; tentatively, D is TRBD2 (5 bases). Germline CDR1 and CDR2: SSHAT and FNYEAQ (reference sequence). The CDR3 has 13 residues.

The rearrangement joins TRBV6-6 to TRBJ1-5; TRBD1 might be the D (5 bases). CDR1 and CDR2 (germline): MNHNY, SVGAGI (reference sequence). V lost 7 bases and J 0 bases, leaving 10 bases between the germline ends. The CDR3 is 14 residues long. The CDR3 sequence: CASMGHVSNQPQHF. Written as DNA, the CDR3 is TGTGCCAGCATGGGGCACGTTAGCAATCAGCCCCAGCATTTT.

This sequence joins TRBV28 and TRBJ2-3, with 10 nucleotides matching TRBD2. The CDR3 loop spans 14 amino acids. Germline V CDR1 and CDR2: MDHEN, SYDVKM. The V gene end was trimmed by 2 bases and the J gene end by 4 bases; junction bases not matched to a gene: 0. CDR3 in amino acids: CASSLLAGADTQYF. For the CDR3, the DNA is TGTGCCAGCAGTTTACTAGCGGGAGCAGATACGCAGTATTTT.

The chain couples TRBV4-1 to TRBJ2-2; no clear D. CDR3 length: 14 amino acids. Germline CDR1 and CDR2: MGHRA and YSYEKL. V was trimmed by 0 bases and J by 6 bases, leaving 8 bases between them. The CDR3 is CASSQEGSPGELFF. CDR3 in DNA: TGCGCCAGCAGCCAAGAAGGGTCGCCCGGGGAGCTGTTTTTT.

V is TRBV7-8 and J is TRBJ2-1; 8 nucleotides align to TRBD1. Per the germline V gene, CDR1 is SGHVS and CDR2 is FQNEAQ. CDR3 size: 14 residues. V lost 3 bases to trimming and J lost 3 bases; unmatched junction nucleotides: 1. CDR3 residues: CASSLTGVYNEQFF. CDR3 nucleotide sequence: TGTGCCAGCAGCTTGACAGGGGTCTACAATGAGCAGTTCTTC.